The next 24 T cell receptor beta chains were all read from a single sample in a study of blood T cell repertoires in COVID-19 (dated by TCRdb to the early 2020s). The method was the immunoSEQ multiplex PCR assay. Here the immuneACCESS table is served through TCRdb, limited to in-frame sequences with V and J called. Missing clones are a known gap in these copies; in checked studies unresolved V genes cover under half, and the rest lacks a known reason. Here the sample has a few hundred thousand clones; 80% to 90% occur a single time. The ten largest clones represent around 4% of the sample. Source material: PBMCs or T cells enriched from blood (not recorded which). These receptors all stem from a woman between 40 and 55 years old with acute COVID-19.

The chain uses TRBV7-3 and TRBJ2-2, with 9 bases lining up with TRBD1. V shed 5 bases and J 7 bases; nucleotides not matched to a gene: 11. There are 16 residues in the CDR3. The V gene's germline CDR1 is SGHTA and CDR2 FQGTGA. The CDR3 DNA sequence: TGTGCCAGCAGCCTCTCTTTGGGACAGGGAGACGGGGAGCTGTTTTTT. This sequence encodes CASSLSLGQGDGELFF.

V and J are TRBV7-2 and TRBJ1-6; D perhaps matches TRBD1 (6 bases). CDR1 SGHTA and CDR2 FQGNSA come from the germline V gene. Trimming shortened V by 5 bases and J by 5 bases, and 16 bases separated the two germline ends. The CDR3 runs 16 residues. CDR3 sequence (DNA): TGTGCCAGCAGCCTCCTAAGGGGGACAAATAATTCACCCCTCCACTTT. Its protein product is CASSLLRGTNNSPLHF.

The gene calls are TRBV5-4 and TRBJ2-1; tentatively, D is TRBD2 (6 bases). Germline V gene sequence: CDR1 SGHNT, CDR2 YYREEE (reference sequence). V dropped 0 bases and J dropped 11 bases, with 12 bases sitting between them. There are 13 residues in the CDR3. CDR3 protein: CASSLASREKQFF. The CDR3 bases are TGTGCCAGCAGCTTGGCCTCCCGGGAGAAGCAGTTCTTC.

The chain carries TRBV6-5 and TRBJ1-6; 9 nucleotides match TRBD1. V dropped 2 bases and J dropped 7; count of bases not matched to a gene: 0. This CDR3 spans 14 amino acids. The germline V gene has CDR1 MNHEY and CDR2 SVGAGI. CDR3 residues: CASSYTGGNSPLHF. DNA of the CDR3: TGTGCCAGCAGTTACACAGGGGGCAATTCACCCCTCCACTTT.

This chain links TRBV9 with TRBJ2-5; 15 nucleotides agree with TRBD2. The germline V gene has CDR1 SGDLS and CDR2 YYNGEE. With V trimmed by 4 bases and J by 2 bases, 3 bases remained unmatched. This CDR3 is built from 16 residues. The CDR3 loop is CASSPGLAGGQETQYF. The CDR3 DNA follows: TGTGCCAGCAGCCCGGGACTAGCGGGGGGACAAGAGACCCAGTACTTC.

This chain joins TRBV3-1 (or the pseudogene TRBV3-2) and TRBJ2-7; perhaps TRBD1 as D (6 bases). The CDR3 extends over 15 amino acids. Germline V lookup: CDR1 LGHDT, CDR2 YNNKEL (reference sequence). Trimming left V 0 bases short and J 3 bases short, with 12 bases between. The CDR3 DNA follows: TGTGCCAGCAGCCAAGAGGGACATAAGGACTACGAGCAGTACTTC. This translates into CASSQEGHKDYEQYF.

The chain has TRBV20-1 and TRBJ2-3, with D tentatively TRBD2 (5 bases). Germline CDR1 reads DFQATT; CDR2 reads SNEGSKA (reference sequence). The CDR3 is 11 amino acids. V was trimmed by 5 bases and J by 2 bases, leaving 5 bases between them. CDR3 in amino acids: CSAGLTDTQYF. CDR3 DNA: TGCAGTGCTGGACTCACAGATACGCAGTATTTT.

The chain couples TRBV28 to TRBJ1-3; TRBD1 matches 8 bases. Per the germline V gene, CDR1 is MDHEN and CDR2 is SYDVKM. The CDR3 has 15 amino acids. Losses at the gene ends were 2 bases for V and 4 bases for J; bases not matched to a gene: 4. The CDR3 loop is CASSLAGQGGNTIYF. CDR3 DNA: TGTGCCAGCAGTTTAGCTGGACAGGGCGGAAACACCATATATTTT.

The rearrangement uses TRBV6-4 and TRBJ1-2; 7 nucleotides agree with TRBD1. Germline CDR1 is MRHNA and CDR2 is SNTAGT. V shed 0 bases and J 7 bases; nucleotides not matched to a gene: 8. This CDR3 region has 15 residues. The CDR3 DNA reads TGTGCCAGCAGTGACTCGTACAGGGGACTTGGTGGCTACACCTTC. Protein: CASSDSYRGLGGYTF.

This chain connects TRBV7-2 to TRBJ2-3; 10 bases align to TRBD2. The CDR3 is 18 amino acids. Germline loops: CDR1 SGHTA, CDR2 FQGNSA. The V segment lost 2 bases and the J segment 1 base; nucleotides outside the gene matches: 9. For the CDR3, the DNA is TGTGCCAGCAGCTTAAAAGTCTTAGCGGGAGGAGGCACAGATACGCAGTATTTT. The encoded protein is CASSLKVLAGGGTDTQYF.

The V gene is TRBV9, the J gene TRBJ2-2; 7 bases match TRBD2. The CDR3 is 15 amino acids. V dropped 0 bases and J dropped 5; count of bases not matched to a gene: 4. Looked up from germline, CDR1 is SGDLS and CDR2 is YYNGEE. This chain's CDR3 is CASSVVFGGTGELFF. For the CDR3, the DNA is TGTGCCAGCAGCGTAGTTTTCGGGGGGACCGGGGAGCTGTTTTTT.

The chain joins TRBV5-1 to TRBJ2-5; 8 positions match TRBD2. The J segment lost 1 base and the V segment lost 4 bases, leaving 12 bases of the junction unmatched. The CDR3 covers 17 residues. Germline assignment: CDR1 SGHRS and CDR2 YFSETQ. The CDR3: CASSRTGVAGSQETQYF. CDR3 bases: TGCGCCAGCAGCCGGACGGGGGTAGCGGGAAGCCAAGAGACCCAGTACTTC.

The chain employs TRBV7-9 and TRBJ1-2; D ambiguous. The length of the CDR3 is 12 residues. CDR1 and CDR2 (germline): SEHNR, FQNEAQ (reference sequence). V lost 7 bases to trimming and J lost 6 bases, with 12 bases between them. The CDR3 here is CASTTVAHGYTF. CDR3 in DNA: TGTGCCAGCACCACAGTGGCTCATGGCTACACCTTC.

This chain uses TRBV20-1 with TRBJ2-7; D gene uncertain. V lost 5 bases, J lost 3 bases, and 8 bases lay in between. Germline V gene sequence: CDR1 DFQATT, CDR2 SNEGSKA (reference sequence). CDR3 length: 11 amino acids. The CDR3 nucleotides read TGCAGTGCTCACCACAACTACGAGCAGTACTTC. Protein product: CSAHHNYEQYF.

Only one count was recorded for this clone. The chain couples TRBV4-1 to TRBJ1-4; 10 bases fit TRBD1. CDR1 is MGHRA and CDR2 is YSYEKL in the germline V gene. Trimming removed 3 bases from V and 2 bases from J; junction bases left unmatched: 0. The CDR3 length is 15 residues. This CDR3 reads CASSQTGGTNEKLFF. Here the CDR3 DNA reads TGCGCCAGCAGCCAGACAGGGGGCACTAATGAAAAACTGTTTTTT.

The chain couples TRBV5-4 to TRBJ2-2, with 8 bases fitting TRBD2. Per the germline V gene, CDR1 is SGHNT and CDR2 is YYREEE (reference sequence). The CDR3 has 17 amino acids. V lost 0 bases, J lost 0 bases, and 4 bases stayed unmatched. The CDR3 bases are TGTGCCAGCAGCTTGGCGGGACTAGGAGCGAACACCGGGGAGCTGTTTTTT. Translating gives CASSLAGLGANTGELFF. Filled out from reference TRBV5-4 and TRBJ2-2, the complete variable domain reads ETGVTQSPTHLIKTRGQQVTLRCSSQSGHNTVSWYQQALGQGPQFIFQYYREEENGRGNFPPRFSGLQFPNYSSELNVNALELDDSALYLCASSLAGLGANTGELFFGEGSRLTVL.

The chain links TRBV10-3 to TRBJ2-7; 9 bases are shared with TRBD1. The CDR3 is 10 amino acids. V shed 10 bases and J 9 bases; nucleotides not matched to a gene: 4. CDR1 and CDR2 (germline): ENHRY, SYGVKD. CDR3 sequence: CATRQGGQYF. As DNA, the CDR3 is TGTGCCACCCGACAGGGGGGGCAGTACTTC.

V usage is TRBV11-1 and J usage is TRBJ1-3; TRBD1 matches 8 bases. The J segment lost 4 bases and the V segment lost 5 bases, leaving 4 bases of the junction unmatched. This CDR3 contains 14 residues. Germline values: CDR1 SGHAT, CDR2 FQDESV (reference sequence). CDR3 amino acids: CASSVRTGGNTIYF. CDR3 sequence (DNA): TGTGCCAGCAGCGTCCGGACAGGGGGAAACACCATATATTTT. Full variable domain (missing parts from reference TRBV11-1 and TRBJ1-3): EAEVAQSPRYKITEKSQAVAFWCDPISGHATLYWYRQILGQGPELLVQFQDESVVDDSQLPKDRFSAERLKGVDSTLKIQPAELGDSAMYLCASSVRTGGNTIYFGEGSWLTVV.

This sequence joins TRBV2 and TRBJ1-6; 7 positions match TRBD1. The CDR3 loop spans 15 amino acids. The ends lost 9 bases at V and 10 bases at J; junction bases unmatched: 15. CDR1 is SNHLY, CDR2 FYNNEI, per germline. CDR3 sequence: CARNRGGLDSSPLHF. The DNA of the CDR3 is TGTGCCAGGAACAGAGGGGGCCTTGATAGCTCACCCCTCCACTTT.

The chain couples TRBV3-1 (or the pseudogene TRBV3-2) to TRBJ2-2; no clear D. The CDR3 totals 13 residues. Trimming removed 1 base at V and 6 bases at J, with 6 bases between. The germline V gene encodes CDR1 LGHDT and CDR2 YNNKEL (reference sequence). The CDR3 DNA follows: TGTGCCAGCAGCCAAGGACTCCCCGGGGAGCTGTTTTTT. Its protein is CASSQGLPGELFF.

The chain combines TRBV6-5 with TRBJ2-3; TRBD2 matches 9 bases. The CDR3 spans 15 residues. J gave up 7 bases and V 7 bases, and 12 bases lay outside the gene matches. CDR1 is MNHEY and CDR2 is SVGAGI in the germline V gene. Here the CDR3 reads CASNPWGTSSYTQYF. The CDR3 bases are TGTGCCAGCAATCCTTGGGGGACTAGCAGTTATACGCAGTATTTT.

The rearrangement joins TRBV29-1 to TRBJ2-5; TRBD1 aligns across 10 bases. The trim removed 1 base at V and 4 bases at J, leaving 6 bases unmatched. This CDR3 is 15 amino acids long. Germline V CDR1 and CDR2: SQVTM, ANQGSEA. The CDR3 region has the DNA TGCAGCGTTGAAGGGTGGACAGGGGGTGGAGAGACCCAGTACTTC. Translation gives CSVEGWTGGGETQYF.

The chain is built from TRBV28 and TRBJ2-7, with D maybe TRBD2 (5 bases). Per the germline V gene, CDR1 is MDHEN and CDR2 is SYDVKM. The CDR3 totals 13 residues. The ends were cut back, 5 bases at V and 2 bases at J, with 10 bases in the middle. The CDR3 region is CASSGAATYEQYF. The CDR3 DNA reads as TGTGCCAGCAGTGGAGCGGCCACCTACGAGCAGTACTTC.

CDR3 nucleotides: TGTGCCAGTATTCCCGACAGAGACCACTCTGGAAACACCATATATTTT. Residues: CASIPDRDHSGNTIYF. V and J are TRBV19 and TRBJ1-3, with D possibly being TRBD1 (5 bases). Germline loops: CDR1 LNHDA, CDR2 SQIVND (reference sequence). The CDR3 sequence is 16 residues long. V lost 7 bases, J lost 0 bases, and 16 bases lay in between.